These T cell receptor beta chains were read from a single sample in a study of T cell repertoires in cytomegalovirus infection. These receptors are not linked to any known antigen. TCRdb analysed the reads with MiXCR anew, one entry per CDR3 protein. Of roughly 700,000 distinct CDR3 sequences detected, 30% to 35% appear once; the ten largest clones hold 18%. The sequenced sample was cultured PBMCs, obtained from culture after CMV antigen stimulation. These receptors were taken from a human donor in good health (CMV status not recorded). Some clones in this sample may be carry-over from other donors' samples. The CDR3 runs from the conserved cysteine through the conserved F or W. Each record gives: J gene, CDR3 length, V gene, clone size, D gene, CDR3 protein, CDR3 DNA. D genes are given only for firm matches. Part of the rows lack a size; the others show once, few, many or a class for expanded clones.

>TRBJ2-7|18|TRBV7-2|few|NA
CASSLTFSPQGNNYEQYF
TGTGCCAGCAGCCTCACCTTTTCCCCACAGGGAAATAACTACGAGCAGTACTTC
>TRBJ2-7|13|TRBV5-1|NA|NA
CASSLTRSREQYF
TGCGCCAGCAGCTTGACAAGGTCTCGTGAGCAGTACTTC
>TRBJ2-7|14|TRBV6-5|NA|TRBD1
CASSRMTGGYEQYF
TGTGCCAGCAGCCGTATGACAGGGGGCTACGAGCAGTACTTC
>TRBJ2-1|20|TRBV28|few|TRBD2
CASSPPPVGTSGGRYNEQFF
TGTGCCAGCAGTCCGCCCCCCGTCGGGACTAGCGGGGGAAGGTACAATGAGCAGTTCTTC
>TRBJ2-1|17|TRBV6-1|many|TRBD2
CASSFGRASSGYNEQFF
TGTGCCAGCAGTTTCGGGAGGGCCTCTTCGGGGTACAATGAGCAGTTCTTC
>TRBJ1-4|15|TRBV5-1|NA|NA
CASSLGGQYNEKLFF
TGCGCCAGCAGCTTGGGGGGCCAGTATAATGAAAAACTGTTTTTT
>TRBJ2-1|22|TRBV5-4|few|NA
CASSFPSIHGRPGQPIYNEQFF
TGTGCCAGCAGCTTCCCATCCATTCACGGTAGACCAGGCCAACCTATATACAATGAGCAGTTCTTC
>TRBJ2-7|14|TRBV5-3|NA|TRBD1
CASSNPTGSHEQYF
TGTGCCAGCAGCAACCCGACAGGGAGCCACGAGCAGTACTTC
>TRBJ2-7|16|TRBV5-5|once|TRBD1
CASSLDDRDRGYEQYF
TGTGCCAGCAGCTTGGATGACCGGGACAGGGGGTACGAGCAGTACTTC
>TRBJ2-3|16|TRBV11-2|few|NA
CASSFRLAPRTDTQYF
TGTGCCAGCAGCTTTAGGCTAGCTCCTAGAACAGATACGCAGTATTTT
>TRBJ1-1|13|TRBV7-3|many|NA
CASSLGLGTEAFF
TGTGCCAGCAGCTTAGGTCTGGGCACTGAAGCTTTCTTT
>TRBJ2-1|19|TRBV23-1|few|TRBD1
CASSQHRGPTSWGRGEQFF
TGCGCCAGCAGTCAACACAGGGGCCCGACCTCCTGGGGCAGGGGGGAGCAGTTCTTC
>TRBJ2-1|13|TRBV2|NA|NA
CASTRTGDGGQFF
TGTGCCAGCACCCGGACTGGGGACGGGGGGCAGTTCTTC
>TRBJ1-3|17|TRBV7-2|few|NA
CASSLGGRGWSGNTIYF
TGTGCCAGCAGCTTAGGCGGCAGGGGATGGTCCGGAAACACCATATATTTT
>TRBJ1-5|15|TRBV20-1|NA|TRBD1
CSARDWDRGPQPQHF
TGCAGTGCTAGAGATTGGGACAGGGGTCCTCAGCCCCAGCATTTT
>TRBJ2-4|13|TRBV18|NA|NA
CASSPGQKNIQYF
TGTGCCAGCTCACCGGGGCAGAAAAACATTCAGTACTTC
>TRBJ2-5|14|TRBV18|NA|NA
CASSPPSAGETQYF
TGTGCCAGCTCACCACCGTCGGCTGGGGAGACCCAGTACTTC
>TRBJ2-3|21|TRBV7-2|few|TRBD2
CASSLGGVAGALRTSTDTQYF
TGTGCCAGCAGCTTAGGAGGGGTAGCGGGGGCGTTGAGGACTAGCACAGATACGCAGTATTTT
>TRBJ2-6|17|TRBV28|few|NA
CASSLQGNPSGANVLTF
TGTGCCAGTTCTTTGCAGGGGAATCCGTCTGGGGCCAACGTCCTGACTTTC
>TRBJ2-7|14|TRBV6-2/TRBV6-3|NA|NA
CASTNRKKNYEQYF
TGTGCCAGTACTAATCGAAAAAAGAACTACGAGCAGTACTTC
>TRBJ2-5|15|TRBV10-3|few|TRBD2
CAISASGGDQETQYF
TGTGCCATCAGTGCAAGCGGGGGGGATCAAGAGACCCAGTACTTC
>TRBJ2-6|15|TRBV7-9|NA|NA
CASRATGAGANVLTF
TGTGCCAGCAGAGCGACGGGGGCTGGGGCCAACGTCCTGACTTTC
>TRBJ1-4|13|TRBV15|NA|TRBD1
CAIGGQSDEKLFF
TGTGCCATCGGGGGACAGTCTGACGAAAAACTGTTTTTT
>TRBJ2-2|15|TRBV7-2|many|NA
CASRPPSGGTGELFF
TGTGCCAGCAGACCCCCCTCTGGGGGCACCGGGGAGCTGTTTTTT
>TRBJ2-1|15|TRBV12-3/TRBV12-4|NA|NA
CASTYRAGSYNEQFF
TGTGCCAGCACCTACCGGGCGGGCTCCTACAATGAGCAGTTCTTC
>TRBJ1-1|19|TRBV7-9|many|NA
CASRQTAKTVPRLNTEAFF
TGTGCCAGCAGACAAACCGCAAAGACAGTCCCCCGCCTGAACACTGAAGCTTTCTTT
>TRBJ2-5|11|TRBV6-5|NA|NA
CASWSRGTQYF
TGTGCCAGCTGGTCCCGGGGGACCCAGTACTTC
>TRBJ2-3|16|TRBV11-1|NA|NA
CASSLARTAPSDTQYF
TGTGCCAGCAGCTTAGCCCGGACTGCACCTTCAGATACGCAGTATTTT
>TRBJ1-1|13|TRBV7-2|many|TRBD1
CASSWDREASAFF
TGTGCCAGCAGCTGGGACAGGGAGGCGTCAGCTTTCTTT
>TRBJ1-6|14|TRBV7-9|few|NA
CASSLDRLAAPLHF
TGTGCCAGCAGCTTAGACCGCCTGGCGGCACCCCTCCACTTT
>TRBJ1-2|16|TRBV19|NA|NA
CASSPLEGGARYGYTF
TGTGCCAGTAGCCCTTTGGAGGGGGGGGCCCGCTATGGCTACACCTTC
>TRBJ1-1|13|TRBV13|many|NA
CASSPGAYTEAFF
TGTGCCAGCAGCCCTGGGGCATACACTGAAGCTTTCTTT
>TRBJ1-2|13|TRBV7-9|few|NA
CASSFSGSNGYTF
TGTGCCAGCAGCTTCAGTGGGTCTAACGGCTACACCTTC
>TRBJ2-7|15|TRBV28|NA|TRBD2
CASNGLAGFFHEQYF
TGTGCCAGCAACGGACTAGCGGGGTTCTTCCACGAGCAGTACTTC
>TRBJ2-5|15|TRBV7-2|few|TRBD2
CASSLTSGAGGTQYF
TGTGCCAGCAGCTTAACTAGCGGGGCGGGGGGGACCCAGTACTTC
>TRBJ2-1|13|TRBV7-2|few|NA
CASSVNSYNEQFF
TGTGCCAGCAGCGTCAATTCCTACAATGAGCAGTTCTTC
>TRBJ1-6|16|TRBV12-3/TRBV12-4|NA|NA
CASSFLLGRTNSPLHF
TGTGCCAGCAGTTTCTTGTTGGGCAGGACAAATTCACCCCTCCACTTT
>TRBJ1-4|15|TRBV19|NA|NA
CASSTSGPRREKLFF
TGTGCCAGTAGTACCTCCGGGCCTCGAAGGGAAAAACTGTTTTTT